Listed below are T cell receptor beta chains from one sample, sequenced in a study of breast tumors, draining lymph nodes, adjacent tissues. Using its own MiXCR run on the multiplex PCR reads, TCRdb lists one record per CDR3 protein. Counted here are 65,000 to 80,000 distinct CDR3 sequences, about 21% occurring once; the ten biggest clones make up about 2.5%. Sequencing input: axillary lymph node tissue. Source of these receptors: a female donor with breast cancer. Some clones in this sample may be carry-over from other donors' samples. Each CDR3 is given with its conserved first and last residue. Each record gives: clone size, D gene, J gene, V gene, CDR3 protein, CDR3 DNA. A D gene is named only where the DNA matches it firmly. Clone size appears in some rows only: once, few, many, or a class for an expanded clone.

many,NA,TRBJ1-2,TRBV6-2/TRBV6-3,CASSYNPSRANYGYTF,TGTGCCAGCAGTTACAATCCCAGCAGGGCCAACTATGGCTACACCTTC
many,NA,TRBJ2-7,TRBV6-6,CASRRVQLTYEQYF,TGTGCCAGCAGGAGGGTTCAGTTGACCTACGAGCAGTACTTC
NA,TRBD1,TRBJ1-6,TRBV12-3/TRBV12-4,CASSSGTGVSPFHF,TGTGCCAGCAGTTCGGGGACAGGGGTCTCACCCTTCCACTTT
many,TRBD2,TRBJ2-2,TRBV5-8,CASSLGPTRLAHHREGELFF,TGTGCCAGCAGCTTGGGGCCGACAAGACTAGCGCACCACAGGGAAGGGGAGCTGTTTTTT
many,TRBD1,TRBJ2-7,TRBV4-3,CASSHVGQGGEQYF,TGCGCCAGCAGCCACGTGGGACAGGGGGGTGAGCAGTACTTC
many,TRBD1,TRBJ2-3,TRBV14,CASSRQGGGTDTQYF,TGTGCCAGCAGCCGACAGGGTGGGGGCACAGATACGCAGTATTTT
many,NA,TRBJ1-6,TRBV27,CASGPPGGNSPLHF,TGTGCCAGCGGACCCCCCGGTGGGAATTCACCCCTCCACTTT
NA,TRBD2,TRBJ2-7,TRBV30,CAWSVAGLAGGPRNEQYF,TGTGCCTGGAGTGTCGCTGGACTAGCGGGAGGGCCGAGGAACGAGCAGTACTTC
many,TRBD1,TRBJ2-1,TRBV7-3,CASSLRTGGGNEQFF,TGTGCCAGCAGCTTACGGACAGGGGGAGGGAATGAGCAGTTCTTC
many,NA,TRBJ1-5,TRBV2,CASNRNPGNQPQHF,TGTGCCAGCAATCGGAACCCGGGAAATCAGCCCCAGCATTTT
few,NA,TRBJ2-7,TRBV28,CASRHGFHEQYF,TGTGCCAGCAGGCACGGATTTCACGAGCAGTACTTC
many,NA,TRBJ1-5,TRBV10-3,CAISEDGRLNQPQHF,TGTGCCATCAGTGAAGACGGTCGACTGAATCAGCCCCAGCATTTT
many,TRBD2,TRBJ2-7,TRBV6-2/TRBV6-3,CASRTSGISYEQYF,TGTGCCAGCAGGACTAGCGGGATTTCCTACGAGCAGTACTTC
many,TRBD2,TRBJ2-1,TRBV15,CATSPGTSGRVTRSYNEQFF,TGTGCCACCAGCCCGGGGACTAGCGGGAGAGTAACACGGTCCTACAATGAGCAGTTCTTC
NA,TRBD2,TRBJ2-5,TRBV18,CASSPRLAGGETQYF,TGTGCCAGCTCACCGAGACTAGCGGGAGGAGAGACCCAGTACTTC
many,TRBD2,TRBJ2-1,TRBV9,CASSVVPSGKNEQFF,TGTGCCAGCAGCGTAGTGCCTAGCGGGAAAAATGAGCAGTTCTTC
NA,TRBD2,TRBJ2-6,TRBV10-1,CASGGRGDSSGGANVLAF,TGCGCCAGCGGGGGGCGGGGGGATTCCTCGGGGGGGGCCAACGTCCTGGCTTTC
many,TRBD2,TRBJ2-3,TRBV20-1,CSARLAGITDTQYF,TGCAGTGCTAGACTAGCGGGAATCACAGATACGCAGTATTTT
NA,NA,TRBJ2-7,TRBV24-1,CATSGGGSLDEQYF,TGTGCCACCAGCGGGGGCGGGAGTCTCGACGAGCAGTACTTC
many,NA,TRBJ2-1,TRBV7-3,CASSAGVRGEQFF,TGTGCCAGCAGCGCGGGTGTGAGGGGCGAGCAGTTCTTC
few,TRBD1,TRBJ2-7,TRBV28,CASRPGQVGIYEQYF,TGTGCCAGCAGACCAGGACAGGTGGGAATCTACGAGCAGTACTTC
few,TRBD2,TRBJ2-3,TRBV30,CAWSFPGLAATDTQYF,TGTGCCTGGAGCTTCCCCGGACTAGCGGCAACAGATACGCAGTATTTT
many,NA,TRBJ2-1,TRBV20-1,CSARDLADRGSNEQFF,TGCAGTGCTAGAGATTTGGCAGACCGGGGATCCAATGAGCAGTTCTTC
many,NA,TRBJ2-7,TRBV20-1,CSARDPQRGSTPLVQYF,TGCAGTGCTAGAGACCCCCAGAGAGGGTCGACTCCGCTAGTGCAGTACTTC
medium-sized,NA,TRBJ2-7,TRBV5-1,CASSLTGVNPYEQYF,TGCGCCAGCAGCTTGACGGGAGTGAACCCCTACGAGCAGTACTTC
many,NA,TRBJ2-2,TRBV6-1,CASSALGRENTGELFF,TGTGCCAGCAGTGCCTTAGGCAGGGAAAACACCGGGGAGCTGTTTTTT
many,TRBD2,TRBJ2-7,TRBV6-6,CASSFSGRANEQYF,TGTGCCAGCAGTTTCAGCGGGAGGGCCAACGAGCAGTACTTC
NA,NA,TRBJ1-1,TRBV20-1,CSARRDMNTEAFF,TGCAGTGCTAGGCGGGACATGAACACTGAAGCTTTCTTT
many,TRBD2,TRBJ2-7,TRBV4-2,CASSQEGTSGRAYEQYF,TGTGCCAGCAGCCAAGAAGGGACTAGCGGGAGGGCCTACGAGCAGTACTTC
few,TRBD2,TRBJ2-2,TRBV7-2,CVSSLLLLAGSGELFF,TGTGTCAGCAGCTTGTTGTTACTAGCGGGATCCGGGGAGCTGTTTTTT
NA,TRBD1,TRBJ2-2,TRBV27,CASSLGTGVSGELFF,TGTGCCAGCAGTTTGGGGACAGGGGTATCCGGGGAGCTGTTTTTT
many,TRBD1,TRBJ2-7,TRBV7-6,CASSLATGTGFTYEQYF,TGTGCCAGCAGCTTAGCGACGGGGACAGGGTTCACCTACGAGCAGTACTTC